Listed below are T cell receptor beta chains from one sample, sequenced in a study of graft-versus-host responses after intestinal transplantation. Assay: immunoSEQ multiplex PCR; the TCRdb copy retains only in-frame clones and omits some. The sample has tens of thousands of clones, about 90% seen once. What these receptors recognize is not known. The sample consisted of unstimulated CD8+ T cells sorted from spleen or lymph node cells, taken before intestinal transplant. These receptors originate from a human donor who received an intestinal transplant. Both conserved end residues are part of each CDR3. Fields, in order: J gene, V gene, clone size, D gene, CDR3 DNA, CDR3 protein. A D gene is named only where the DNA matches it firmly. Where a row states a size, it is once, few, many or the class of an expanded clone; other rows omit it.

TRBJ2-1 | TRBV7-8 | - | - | TGTGCCAGCAGCTTTGCGGGACGGAATGAGCAGTTCTTC | CASSFAGRNEQFF
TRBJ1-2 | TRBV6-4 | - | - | TGTGCCAGCAGTGACTCGGCGACAAGGGGTAGTCTCTATGGCTACACCTTC | CASSDSATRGSLYGYTF
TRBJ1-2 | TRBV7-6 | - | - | TGTGCCAGCAGCCTAGGGGGGGGAGGGGACTATGGCTACACCTTC | CASSLGGGGDYGYTF
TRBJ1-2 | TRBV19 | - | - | TGTGCCAGTAGTATAGGTCGGTTATCTGACTATGGCTACACCTTC | CASSIGRLSDYGYTF
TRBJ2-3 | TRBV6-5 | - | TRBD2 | TGTGCCAGCAGTCCGATAGCGGGGTACACAGATACGCAGTATTTT | CASSPIAGYTDTQYF
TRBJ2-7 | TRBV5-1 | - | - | TGCGCCAGCAGCCCGGCGGGTCTCTACGAGCAGTACTTC | CASSPAGLYEQYF
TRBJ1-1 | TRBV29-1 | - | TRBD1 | TGCAGCGCCGCCGGGACAGCGAACACTGAAGCTTTCTTT | CSAAGTANTEAFF
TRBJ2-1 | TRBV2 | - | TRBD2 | TGTGCCAGCAGTGAATGGGGCGGGGGAGCCTACAATGAGCAGTTCTTC | CASSEWGGGAYNEQFF
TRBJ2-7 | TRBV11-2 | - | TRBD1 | TGTGCCAGCAGCTTCCCCCCGGGACAGGGTTCGGACGAGCAGTACTTC | CASSFPPGQGSDEQYF
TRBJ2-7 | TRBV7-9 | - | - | TGTGCCAGCAGCTCAGGGGCATCCTACGAGCAGTACTTC | CASSSGASYEQYF
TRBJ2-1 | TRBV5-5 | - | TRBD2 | TGTGCCAGCAGCCCACACGGGGGGGAACCCAATGAGCAGTTCTTC | CASSPHGGEPNEQFF
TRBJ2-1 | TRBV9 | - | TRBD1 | TGTGCCAGCAGCTCCGGACAGGTGCCGTTCTTC | CASSSGQVPFF
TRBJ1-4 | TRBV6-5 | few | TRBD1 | TGTGCCACTGGGACAGGGCTTAATGAAAAACTGTTTTTT | CATGTGLNEKLFF
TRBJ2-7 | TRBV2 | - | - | TGTGCCAGCCGGCGACAGGCTCTCTACGAGCAGTACTTC | CASRRQALYEQYF
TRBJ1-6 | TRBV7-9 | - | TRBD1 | TGTGCCAGCAGCTTACCACAGGGGGCCCATAATTCACCCCTCCACTTT | CASSLPQGAHNSPLHF
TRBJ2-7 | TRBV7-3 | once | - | TGTGCCAGCAGCTCTACCCCCGCCTACGAGCAGTACTTC | CASSSTPAYEQYF
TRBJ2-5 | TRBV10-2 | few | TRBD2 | TGCGCCAGCAGTGAGAACCCAATAGCGGGGGAAGAGACCCAGTACTTC | CASSENPIAGEETQYF
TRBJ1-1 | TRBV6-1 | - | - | TGTGCCAGCAGTGAAGGACAAGGGGACACTGAAGCTTTCTTT | CASSEGQGDTEAFF
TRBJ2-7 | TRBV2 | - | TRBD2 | TGTGCCAGCAGTGAAAGTTCCGAGGGTAGCGGGACCACCTACGAGCAGTACTTC | CASSESSEGSGTTYEQYF
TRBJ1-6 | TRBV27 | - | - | TGTGCCAGCAGTTTATGGGGCAGCTCCTATAATTCACCCCTCCACTTT | CASSLWGSSYNSPLHF
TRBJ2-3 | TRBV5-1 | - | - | TGCGCCAGCGGGGGGGGGCGCCCCACAGATACGCAGTATTTT | CASGGGRPTDTQYF
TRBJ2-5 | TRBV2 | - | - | TGTGCCAGCAGTAGCGTGCACTTCGAAGAGACCCAGTACTTC | CASSSVHFEETQYF
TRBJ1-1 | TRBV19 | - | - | TGTGCCAGTAGTATAGGCCGGGGCACTGAAGCTTTCTTT | CASSIGRGTEAFF
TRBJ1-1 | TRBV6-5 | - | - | TGTGCCAGCAGTTACCCCCTCACTGAAGCTTTCTTT | CASSYPLTEAFF
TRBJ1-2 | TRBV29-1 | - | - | TGCAGCGCTCCTACCCGGGGGGACCGGGGCTATGGCTACACCTTC | CSAPTRGDRGYGYTF
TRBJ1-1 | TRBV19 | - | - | TGTGCCAGTAGTATGTCGGGGTGGGCTGAAGCTTTCTTT | CASSMSGWAEAFF
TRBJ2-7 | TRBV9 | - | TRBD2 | TGTGCCAGCAGCCCATTAGCGGGCTCCTACGAGCAGTACTTC | CASSPLAGSYEQYF
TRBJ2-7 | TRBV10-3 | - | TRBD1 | TGTGCCTGCCTGGGGACAGGGGTCAACGAGCAGTACTTC | CACLGTGVNEQYF
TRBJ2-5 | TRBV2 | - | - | TGTGCCAGCACCGGAGGGGAGACCCAGTACTTC | CASTGGETQYF
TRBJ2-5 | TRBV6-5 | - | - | TGTGCCAGCAGTTCTGGGACACCTCTACAAGAGACCCAGTACTTC | CASSSGTPLQETQYF
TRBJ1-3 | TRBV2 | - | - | TGTGCCACCGCAGAATTCTCTGGAAACACCATATATTTT | CATAEFSGNTIYF
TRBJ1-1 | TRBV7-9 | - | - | TGTGCCAGCCGACTCGGATGGACTGAAGCTTTCTTT | CASRLGWTEAFF
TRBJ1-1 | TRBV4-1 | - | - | TGCGCCAGCAGCCAAGACGGGGGGCTCGACACTGAAGCTTTCTTT | CASSQDGGLDTEAFF
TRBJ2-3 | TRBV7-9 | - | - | TGTGCCAGCAGCCGGTTCCCAGATACGCAGTATTTT | CASSRFPDTQYF
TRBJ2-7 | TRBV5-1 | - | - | TGCGCCAGCAGCTACGCGGACTTCCTCTACGAGCAGTACTTC | CASSYADFLYEQYF
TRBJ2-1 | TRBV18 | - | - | TGTGCCAGCTCCCAGTTAGACTTCAATGAGCAGTTCTTC | CASSQLDFNEQFF
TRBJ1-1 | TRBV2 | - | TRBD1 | TGTGCCAGCAGGGGGGTGGACAGGGTGACTGAAGCTTTCTTT | CASRGVDRVTEAFF
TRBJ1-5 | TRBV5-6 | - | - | TGTGCCAGCAGCTTGGGGGAGAATCAGCCCCAGCATTTT | CASSLGENQPQHF
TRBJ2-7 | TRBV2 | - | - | TGTGCCAGCACGCCGAGCTCCTACGAGCAGTACTTC | CASTPSSYEQYF
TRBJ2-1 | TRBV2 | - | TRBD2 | TGTGCCAGCAGGGGGGCTAGCGGGGGGCGTAATGAGCAGTTCTTC | CASRGASGGRNEQFF
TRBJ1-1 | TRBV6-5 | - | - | TGTGCCAGCAGTTACTCGTCCGGGGGTAAGAACACTGAAGCTTTCTTT | CASSYSSGGKNTEAFF
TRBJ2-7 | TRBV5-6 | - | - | TGTGCCAGCAGGGTGGGAGCCAGCTCCTACGAGCAGTACTTC | CASRVGASSYEQYF
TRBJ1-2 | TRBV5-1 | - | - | TGCGCCAGCAGCTTGCCGGAGAGCAACTATGGCTACACCTTC | CASSLPESNYGYTF
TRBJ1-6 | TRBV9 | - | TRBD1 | TGTGCCAGCAGCGGGACAGGGGGACGTTCACCCCTCCACTTT | CASSGTGGRSPLHF
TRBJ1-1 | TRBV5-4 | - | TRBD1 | TGTGCCAGCAGCTTGCCCAGCCAGGGGGATGAAGCTTTCTTT | CASSLPSQGDEAFF
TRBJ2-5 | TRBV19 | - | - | TGTGCCAGTAGTATAGTATCCAGGGCGAGCGAGACCCAGTACTTC | CASSIVSRASETQYF
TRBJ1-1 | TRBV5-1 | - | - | TGCGCCAGCAGCTTGGACAACGTAAACTCTAGGAACACTGAAGCTTTCTTT | CASSLDNVNSRNTEAFF
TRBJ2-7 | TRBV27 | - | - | TGTGCCAGCAGTTTATTTGGGGGGTACGAGCAGTACTTC | CASSLFGGYEQYF
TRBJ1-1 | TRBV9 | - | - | TGTGCCAGCAGCGTATCCGGGAACACTGAAGCTTTCTTT | CASSVSGNTEAFF
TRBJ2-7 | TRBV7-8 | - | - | TGTGCCAGCAGCCAGGAGGATCGCGGGACCTACGAGCAGTACTTC | CASSQEDRGTYEQYF
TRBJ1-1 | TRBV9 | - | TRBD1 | TGTGCCAGCAGCGGACCGGGACAGGGGGCATATGACACTGAAGCTTTCTTT | CASSGPGQGAYDTEAFF
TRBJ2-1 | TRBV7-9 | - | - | TGTGCCAGCAGCTTATGGACGGGGAATGAGCAGTTCTTC | CASSLWTGNEQFF
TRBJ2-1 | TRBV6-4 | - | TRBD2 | TGTGCCAGCAGGGGGACTAGCGGGTGGACTGGCAATGAGCAGTTCTTC | CASRGTSGWTGNEQFF
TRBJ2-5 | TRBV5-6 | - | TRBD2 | TGTGCCAGCAGCTTGGTGGGACTAAACCAAGAGACCCAGTACTTC | CASSLVGLNQETQYF
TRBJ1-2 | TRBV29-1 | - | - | TGCAGCGTTTCGACAGTGTTCGGCTACACCTTC | CSVSTVFGYTF
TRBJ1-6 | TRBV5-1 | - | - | TGCGCCAGCGGGGCGGGGACCTATAATTCACCCCTCCACTTT | CASGAGTYNSPLHF
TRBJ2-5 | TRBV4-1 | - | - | TGCGCCAGCAGCCAAGATGGGGGGGAGACCCAGTACTTC | CASSQDGGETQYF
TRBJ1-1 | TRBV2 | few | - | TGTGCCAGCTTCGTAAGGGGGACTGAAGCTTTCTTT | CASFVRGTEAFF
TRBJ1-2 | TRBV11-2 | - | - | TGTGCCAGCAGCTTAGTGGGCGCGTTTGGGGGCTACACCTTC | CASSLVGAFGGYTF
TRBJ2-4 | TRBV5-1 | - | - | TGCGCCAGCAGCCCTGGTTTGAGGGTGGCCAAAAACATTCAGTACTTC | CASSPGLRVAKNIQYF